The 23 T cell receptor beta chains reported below all come from one sample, sequenced in a study of blood T cells in healthy people across ages. A second PCR of roughly 6 to 12 cycles used a sample-barcoded 5' primer and a J-beta primer mix. In TCRdb, the 5' RACE reads were re-called with MiXCR into one record per CDR3 protein. The data show roughly 800,000 distinct CDR3 sequences, with more than 20% seen just once and under 4.5% held by the top ten. This same sample was also part of a study on T cells of mothers and their children.

Input material: blood. The receptors shown here come from a boy between 5 and 17 years old in good health.

This clonotype was counted between two and nine times. The chain has TRBV6-1 and TRBJ2-4, with 11 bases aligning to TRBD1. Per germline, CDR1 MNHNS and CDR2 SASEGT. Trimming took 4 bases from V and 7 from J; bases not matched to a gene: 3. This CDR3 spans 14 amino acids. CDR3 DNA: TGTGCCAGCAGTGTGGGACAGGGGGGGAACATTCAGTACTTC. Residues: CASSVGQGGNIQYF.

This clonotype has a handful of counts. The chain joins TRBV12-3 or TRBV12-4 to TRBJ2-6; D gene ambiguous. This CDR3 has 15 residues. Trimming stripped 6 bases from V and 2 bases from J, with 11 bases between. CDR3 sequence reads: CASSQTAPGANVLTF. In DNA, the CDR3 is TGTGCCAGCAGCCAGACGGCGCCTGGGGCCAACGTCCTGACTTTC.

This clonotype showed up just a few times. The rearrangement uses TRBV6-5 and TRBJ2-7; 10 bases match TRBD1. Germline CDR1 MNHEY, CDR2 SVGAGI. With V trimmed by 8 bases and J by 6 bases, 4 bases remained unmatched. The length of the CDR3 is 12 residues. CDR3 DNA sequence: TGTGCCAGCGCACGGGACAGGGGCGAGCAGTACTTC. It codes for CASARDRGEQYF.

The rearrangement links TRBV28 to TRBJ2-5; the D gene is possibly TRBD1 (6 bases). The ends were cut back, 4 bases at V and 2 bases at J, with 14 bases in the middle. Germline V gene lookup returns CDR1 MDHEN and CDR2 SYDVKM. The CDR3 runs 15 residues. CDR3 in amino acids: CASSSAGQLQETQYF. In DNA form, the CDR3 reads TGTGCCAGCAGTTCTGCCGGACAGCTTCAAGAGACCCAGTACTTC.

The V gene is TRBV6-2 or TRBV6-3, the J gene TRBJ2-3; 8 bases are a match to TRBD2. The CDR3 totals 11 residues. V lost 2 bases to trimming and J lost 14 bases; unmatched junction nucleotides: 3. Germline CDR1 MNHEY, CDR2 SVGEGT. This CDR3 reads CASSYGTRVYF. Written as DNA, the CDR3 is TGTGCCAGCAGTTACGGGACTAGAGTGTATTTT.

This chain joins TRBV2 and TRBJ2-3; 12 bases line up with TRBD2. CDR1 and CDR2 (germline): SNHLY, FYNNEI. After removal of 0 bases from V and 6 bases from J, the junction contained 7 bases not matched to a gene. The CDR3 totals 17 residues. CDR3 sequence: CASSEAPASGRADTQYF. CDR3 coding DNA: TGTGCCAGCAGTGAAGCGCCGGCTAGCGGGAGGGCTGATACGCAGTATTTT. Looking up the rest from reference TRBV2 and TRBJ2-3 gives the full variable domain: EPEVTQTPSHQVTQMGQEVILRCVPISNHLYFYWYRQILGQKVEFLVSFYNNEISEKSEIFDDQFSVERPDGSNFTLKIRSTKLEDSAMYFCASSEAPASGRADTQYFGPGTRLTVL.

The chain combines TRBV6-2 or TRBV6-3 with TRBJ2-5, with 10 positions matching TRBD1. The J call is doubtful: the DNA matches TRBJ2-1 better. The CDR3 has 14 amino acids. The germline V gene encodes CDR1 MNHEY and CDR2 SVGEGT. The CDR3 region is CASGVRTGGNEQFF. CDR3 sequence (DNA): TGTGCCAGCGGAGTAAGGACAGGGGGCAATGAGCAGTTCTTC.

Of note for this clonotype: The junction and the germline gene differ at one end; a read error may be behind it. V and J are TRBV19 and TRBJ2-1, with a weak D call TRBD1 (6 bases). The CDR3 is made up of 14 amino acids. CDR1 is LNHDA and CDR2 is SQIVND in the germline V gene (reference sequence). The DNA of the CDR3 is TGTGCCAGTACCTTATCAGCACAGGGTAATGGGCAGTTCTTC. Amino acid sequence: CASTLSAQGNGQFF.

The V and J genes are TRBV7-2 and TRBJ1-2; tentative D call: TRBD1 (6 bases). V was trimmed by 2 bases and J by 5 bases, leaving 18 bases between them. The germline V gene has CDR1 SGHTA and CDR2 FQGNSA. CDR3 length: 16 residues. The CDR3 DNA is TGTGCCAGCAGCTTAATCAGGTCGGGGGGCGCGTATGGCTACACCTTC. Its protein is CASSLIRSGGAYGYTF. Supplemented by reference TRBV7-2 and TRBJ1-2, the full variable domain reads GAGVSQSPSNKVTEKGKDVELRCDPISGHTALYWYRQSLGQGLEFLIYFQGNSAPDKSGLPSDRFSAERTGGSVSTLTIQRTQQEDSAVYLCASSLIRSGGAYGYTFGSGTRLTVV.

The sample holds a few counts of this clonotype. J is TRBJ1-1 and V is TRBV29-1; D remains ambiguous. The CDR3 totals 13 residues. CDR1 is SQVTM and CDR2 is ANQGSEA in the germline V gene. V shed 1 base and J shed 0 bases, with 6 bases lying between them. CDR3 DNA sequence: TGCAGCGTTGAAGCAGGAATGAACACTGAAGCTTTCTTT. Translation: CSVEAGMNTEAFF.

V and J are TRBV11-2 and TRBJ2-5; 8 nucleotides agree with TRBD2. Gene TRBJ2-1 matches the end of the DNA better, so the J call may be wrong. From germline, CDR1 is SGHAT and CDR2 FQNNGV. The CDR3 runs to 18 residues. The CDR3, as DNA: TGTGCCAGCAGCCTAGGGCCGGCGGGGGGCAATCCTTACAATGAGCAGTTCTTC. Translated, it gives CASSLGPAGGNPYNEQFF.

Comments on this clonotype: One junction end does not reproduce the germline sequence, and a read error may be involved. CDR3 DNA: TGTGCCAGCAGCGAAGGACTTCTGACCTACGAGCAGCACTTC. It yields the protein CASSEGLLTYEQHF. V gene TRBV7-9 combines with J gene TRBJ2-5; a weak D match, TRBD2 (5 bases). Germline CDR1 is SEHNR and CDR2 is FQNEAQ (reference sequence). This CDR3 has 14 residues.

This clonotype was observed many times. The genes are TRBV7-2 and TRBJ2-7; possible D gene TRBD2, 6 bases. This CDR3 spans 14 amino acids. Trimming removed 5 bases from V and 5 bases from J, with 16 bases in between. Germline loops: CDR1 SGHTA, CDR2 FQGNSA. CDR3: CASSRRRGPHEQYF. The CDR3 nucleotides read TGTGCCAGCAGCCGACGGCGGGGCCCTCACGAGCAGTACTTC.

Only a few counts were recorded for this clonotype. The chain has TRBV6-6 and TRBJ2-3; 12 positions match TRBD2. Trimming cost V 6 bases and J 0 bases; bases outside gene matches: 1. Germline assignment: CDR1 MNHNY and CDR2 SVGAGI (reference sequence). CDR3 length equals 15 residues. The CDR3 region has the DNA TGTGCCAGCAGAGGGACTAGCGGGAGCACAGATACGCAGTATTTT. Translated: CASRGTSGSTDTQYF.

The genes are TRBV14 and TRBJ1-6; 7 bases match TRBD1. From germline, CDR1 is SGHDN and CDR2 FVKESK. The V and J ends lost 5 bases and 13 bases, in that order; junction bases with no gene match: 14. The CDR3 runs 15 residues. The CDR3 region is CASSVGDSSFSPLHF. The CDR3 DNA sequence: TGTGCCAGCAGCGTAGGGGACAGTAGCTTTTCTCCCCTCCACTTT.

This clonotype was seen more than once but under ten times. The CDR3 bases are TGTGCCAGCAGCGTAGATGCCGGGGGCGAACATGGCTACACCTTC. Protein sequence: CASSVDAGGEHGYTF. This sequence joins TRBV9 and TRBJ1-2, with D possibly being TRBD1 (6 bases). The CDR3 has 15 residues. Germline assignment: CDR1 SGDLS and CDR2 YYNGEE. The ends were cut back, 0 bases at V and 6 bases at J, with 15 bases in the middle.

The V call is TRBV27, the J call TRBJ2-3; no firm D call. There are 14 residues in the CDR3. Trimming pared 0 bases from V and 4 bases from J, leaving 8 bases between. The germline V gene encodes CDR1 MNHEY and CDR2 SMNVEV (reference sequence). The CDR3, as DNA: TGTGCCAGCAGTTTATCGCTTAAGGCAGATACGCAGTATTTT. As protein: CASSLSLKADTQYF.

The V gene is TRBV5-1, the J gene TRBJ2-5; the D is unclear. The V end was cut by 0 bases, the J end by 3 bases, with 6 bases between. Germline V CDR1 and CDR2: SGHRS, YFSETQ. The CDR3 loop spans 13 amino acids. The CDR3 region is CASSLGKEETQYF. Here the CDR3 DNA reads TGCGCCAGCAGCTTGGGCAAGGAAGAGACCCAGTACTTC. The variable domain in full, with the rest retrieved from reference TRBV5-1 and TRBJ2-5, is KAGVTQTPRYLIKTRGQQVTLSCSPISGHRSVSWYQQTPGQGLQFLFEYFSETQRNKGNFPGRFSGRQFSNSRSEMNVSTLELGDSALYLCASSLGKEETQYFGPGTRLLVL.

The chain links TRBV20-1 to TRBJ1-2; TRBD1 might be the D (5 bases). This CDR3 has 12 residues. Germline V lookup: CDR1 DFQATT, CDR2 SNEGSKA (reference sequence). CDR3 loop: CSFDRANYGYTF. The CDR3 nucleotides are TGCAGCTTCGACAGAGCTAACTATGGCTACACCTTC.

A few counts support this clonotype. The V call is TRBV25-1, the J call TRBJ2-5; 13 nucleotides agree with TRBD2. The CDR3 is made up of 17 amino acids. The junction had 13 bases not matched to a gene; V was cut back by 8 bases and J by 4 bases. Looked up from germline, CDR1 is MGHDK and CDR2 is SYGVNS. For the CDR3, the DNA is TGTGCCAGCGCAAGCCCGAGACTAGCGGGGGGTGGAGAGACCCAGTACTTC. Its protein product is CASASPRLAGGGETQYF. The full variable domain, with the rest looked up from reference TRBV25-1 and TRBJ2-5, is EADIYQTPRYLVIGTGKKITLECSQTMGHDKMYWYQQDPGMELHLIHYSYGVNSTEKGDLSSESTVSRIRTEHFPLTLESARPSHTSQYLCASASPRLAGGGETQYFGPGTRLLVL.

Only a few counts were recorded for this clonotype. The V and J genes are TRBV24-1 and TRBJ2-5; TRBD2 aligns across 16 bases. This CDR3 has 18 residues. Trimming cost V 2 bases and J 1 base; bases outside gene matches: 3. Germline-derived CDR1 and CDR2 are KGHDR and SFDVKD. For the CDR3, the DNA is TGTGCCACCAGTGATTGGGGACTAGCGGGAGGGTCCCAAGAGACCCAGTACTTC. Translation gives CATSDWGLAGGSQETQYF.

This clonotype was detected only once. V usage is TRBV7-3 and J usage is TRBJ1-1; 8 bases fit TRBD1. Germline CDR1 reads SGHTA; CDR2 reads FQGTGA. The CDR3 extends over 14 amino acids. V trimming: 1 base; J trimming: 3 bases; junction bases outside the gene matches: 1. CDR3 DNA: TGTGCCAGCAGCTTAATGGACAGGGACACTGAAGCTTTCTTT. It translates to CASSLMDRDTEAFF. Full variable domain (missing parts from reference TRBV7-3 and TRBJ1-1): GAGVSQTPSNKVTEKGKYVELRCDPISGHTALYWYRQSLGQGPEFLIYFQGTGAADDSGLPNDRFFAVRPEGSVSTLKIQRTERGDSAVYLCASSLMDRDTEAFFGQGTRLTVV.

The chain is built from TRBV12-3 or TRBV12-4 and TRBJ2-2; D is ambiguous. V gave up 5 bases and J gave up 0 bases, with 10 bases separating them. The CDR3 length is 15 residues. The CDR3 DNA sequence: TGTGCCAGCAGTCCTGGATATACGAACACCGGGGAGCTGTTTTTT. It specifies CASSPGYTNTGELFF.